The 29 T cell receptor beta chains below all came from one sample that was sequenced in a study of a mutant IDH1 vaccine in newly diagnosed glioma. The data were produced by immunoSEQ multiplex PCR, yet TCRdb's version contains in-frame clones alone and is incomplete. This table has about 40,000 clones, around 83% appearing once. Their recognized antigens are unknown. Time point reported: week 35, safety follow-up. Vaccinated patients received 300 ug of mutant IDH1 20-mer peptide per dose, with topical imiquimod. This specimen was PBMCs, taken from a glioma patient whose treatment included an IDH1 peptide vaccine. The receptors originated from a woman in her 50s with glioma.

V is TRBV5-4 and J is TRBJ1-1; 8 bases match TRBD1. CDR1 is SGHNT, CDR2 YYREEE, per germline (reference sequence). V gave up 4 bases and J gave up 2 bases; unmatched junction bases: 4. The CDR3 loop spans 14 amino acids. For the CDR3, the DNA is TGTGCCAGCAGCCCGGACAGGGTTAACACTGAAGCTTTCTTT. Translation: CASSPDRVNTEAFF.

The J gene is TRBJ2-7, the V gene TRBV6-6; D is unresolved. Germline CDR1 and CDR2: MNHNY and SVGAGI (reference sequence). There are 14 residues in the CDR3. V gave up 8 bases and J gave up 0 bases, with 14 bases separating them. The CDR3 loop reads CASEKDRSSYEQYF. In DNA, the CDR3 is TGTGCCAGCGAGAAAGATAGGAGCTCCTACGAGCAGTACTTC.

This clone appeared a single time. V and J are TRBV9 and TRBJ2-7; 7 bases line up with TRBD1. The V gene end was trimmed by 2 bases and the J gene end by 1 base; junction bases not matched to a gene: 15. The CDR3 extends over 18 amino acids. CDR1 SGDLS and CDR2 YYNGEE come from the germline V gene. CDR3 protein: CASSVNRQRTGHSYEQYF. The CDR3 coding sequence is TGTGCCAGCAGCGTCAACCGCCAGCGGACAGGCCATTCCTACGAGCAGTACTTC. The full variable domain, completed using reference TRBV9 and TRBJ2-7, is DSGVTQTPKHLITATGQRVTLRCSPRSGDLSVYWYQQSLDQGLQFLIQYYNGEERAKGNILERFSAQQFPDLHSELNLSSLELGDSALYFCASSVNRQRTGHSYEQYFGPGTRLTVT.

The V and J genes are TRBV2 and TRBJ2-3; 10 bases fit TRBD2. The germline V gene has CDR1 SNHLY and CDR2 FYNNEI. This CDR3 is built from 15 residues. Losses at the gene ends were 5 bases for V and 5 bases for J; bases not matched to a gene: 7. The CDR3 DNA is TGTGCCAGCAGTCAAGAGCGGGGGGGGATAGATACGCAGTATTTT. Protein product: CASSQERGGIDTQYF.

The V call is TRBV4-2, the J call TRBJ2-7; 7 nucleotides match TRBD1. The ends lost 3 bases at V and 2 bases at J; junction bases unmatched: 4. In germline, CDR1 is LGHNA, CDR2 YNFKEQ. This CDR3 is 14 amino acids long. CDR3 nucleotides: TGTGCCAGCAGCCACCGGGACAGAACCTACGAGCAGTACTTC. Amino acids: CASSHRDRTYEQYF.

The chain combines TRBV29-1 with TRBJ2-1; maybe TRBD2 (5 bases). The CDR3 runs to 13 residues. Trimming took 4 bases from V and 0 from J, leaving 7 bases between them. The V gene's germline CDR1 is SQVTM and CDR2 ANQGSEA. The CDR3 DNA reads TGCAGCGTTGTGGGGAGCTCCTACAATGAGCAGTTCTTC. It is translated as CSVVGSSYNEQFF.

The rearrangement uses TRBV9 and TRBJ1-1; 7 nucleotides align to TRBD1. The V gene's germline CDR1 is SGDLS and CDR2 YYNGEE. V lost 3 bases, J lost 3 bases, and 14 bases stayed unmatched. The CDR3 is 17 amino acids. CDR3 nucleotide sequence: TGTGCCAGCAGCGCCTTCAGTGGCGGGCAGGGGGACACTGAAGCTTTCTTT. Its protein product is CASSAFSGGQGDTEAFF.

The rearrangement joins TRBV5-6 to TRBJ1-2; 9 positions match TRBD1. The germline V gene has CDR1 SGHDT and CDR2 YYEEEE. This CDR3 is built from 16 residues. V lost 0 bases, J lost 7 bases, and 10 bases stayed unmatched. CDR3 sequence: CASSLVAGQGLFGYTF. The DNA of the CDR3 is TGTGCCAGCAGCTTGGTAGCGGGACAGGGTTTATTTGGCTACACCTTC.

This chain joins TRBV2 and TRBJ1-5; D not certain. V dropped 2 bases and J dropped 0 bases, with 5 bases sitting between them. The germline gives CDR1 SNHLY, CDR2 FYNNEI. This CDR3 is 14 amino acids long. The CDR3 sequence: CASSEYSSNQPQHF. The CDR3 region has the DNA TGTGCCAGCAGTGAATACAGTAGCAATCAGCCCCAGCATTTT.

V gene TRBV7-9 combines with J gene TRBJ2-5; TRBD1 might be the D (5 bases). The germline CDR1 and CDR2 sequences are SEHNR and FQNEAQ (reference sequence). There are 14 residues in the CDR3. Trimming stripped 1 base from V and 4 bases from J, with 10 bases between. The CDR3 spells CASSLDRLRETQYF. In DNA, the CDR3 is TGTGCCAGCAGCTTAGACAGGCTGAGAGAGACCCAGTACTTC.

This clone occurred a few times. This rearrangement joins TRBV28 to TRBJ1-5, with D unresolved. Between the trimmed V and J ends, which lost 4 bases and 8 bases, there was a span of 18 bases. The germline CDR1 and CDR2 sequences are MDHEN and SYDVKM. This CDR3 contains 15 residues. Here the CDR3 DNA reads TGTGCCAGCAGTTCAGAGGTCCCCGGCGAGGAGCCCCAGCATTTT. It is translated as CASSSEVPGEEPQHF.

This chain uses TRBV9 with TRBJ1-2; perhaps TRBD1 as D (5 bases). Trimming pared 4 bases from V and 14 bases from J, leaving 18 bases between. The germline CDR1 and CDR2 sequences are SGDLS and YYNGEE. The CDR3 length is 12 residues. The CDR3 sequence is CASSSPGARGTF. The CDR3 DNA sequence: TGTGCCAGCAGCTCGCCGGGAGCCCGGGGGACCTTC. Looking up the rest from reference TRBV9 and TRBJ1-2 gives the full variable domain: DSGVTQTPKHLITATGQRVTLRCSPRSGDLSVYWYQQSLDQGLQFLIQYYNGEERAKGNILERFSAQQFPDLHSELNLSSLELGDSALYFCASSSPGARGTFGSGTRLTVV.

As DNA, the CDR3 is TGCGCCAGCAGCTTTGGTACCGATATTCCCTATGGCTACACCTTC. Translating it yields CASSFGTDIPYGYTF. The chain has TRBV5-1 and TRBJ1-2; D gene unclear. CDR1 SGHRS and CDR2 YFSETQ come from the germline V gene. The CDR3 contains 15 residues. The ends were cut back, 2 bases at V and 4 bases at J, with 15 bases in the middle.

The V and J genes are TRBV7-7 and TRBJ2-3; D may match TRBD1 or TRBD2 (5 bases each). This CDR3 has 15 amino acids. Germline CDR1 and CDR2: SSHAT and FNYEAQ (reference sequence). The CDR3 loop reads CASVSRDGFTDTQYF. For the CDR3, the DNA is TGTGCTAGCGTCTCCCGGGACGGATTCACAGATACGCAGTATTTT.

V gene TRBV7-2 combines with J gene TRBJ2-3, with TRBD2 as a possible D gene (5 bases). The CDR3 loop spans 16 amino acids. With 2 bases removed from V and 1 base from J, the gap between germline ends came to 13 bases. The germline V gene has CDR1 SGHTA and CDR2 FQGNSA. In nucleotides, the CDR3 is TGTGCCAGCAGCTTACCGCATAAGAGGGGCACAGATACGCAGTATTTT. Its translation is CASSLPHKRGTDTQYF.

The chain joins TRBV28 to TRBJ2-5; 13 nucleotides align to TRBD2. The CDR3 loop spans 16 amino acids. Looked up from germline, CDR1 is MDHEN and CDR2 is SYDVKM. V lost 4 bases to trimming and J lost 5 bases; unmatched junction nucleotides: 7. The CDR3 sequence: CASSSAGLAGWETQYF. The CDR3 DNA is TGTGCCAGCAGTTCGGCGGGACTAGCGGGGTGGGAGACCCAGTACTTC.

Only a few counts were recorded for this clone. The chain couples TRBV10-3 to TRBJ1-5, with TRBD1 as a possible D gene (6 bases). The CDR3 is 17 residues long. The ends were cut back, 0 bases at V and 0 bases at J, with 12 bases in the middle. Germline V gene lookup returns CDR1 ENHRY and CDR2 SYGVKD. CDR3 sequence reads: CAISESDSPYSNQPQHF. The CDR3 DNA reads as TGTGCCATCAGTGAGTCGGACAGCCCTTATAGCAATCAGCCCCAGCATTTT.

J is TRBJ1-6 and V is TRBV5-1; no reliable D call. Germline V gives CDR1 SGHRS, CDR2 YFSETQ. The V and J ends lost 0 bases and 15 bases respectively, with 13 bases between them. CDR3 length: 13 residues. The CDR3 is CASSLGAGNLLHF. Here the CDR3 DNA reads TGCGCCAGCAGCTTGGGAGCAGGTAATCTCCTCCACTTT. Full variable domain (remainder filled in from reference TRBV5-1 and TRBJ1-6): KAGVTQTPRYLIKTRGQQVTLSCSPISGHRSVSWYQQTPGQGLQFLFEYFSETQRNKGNFPGRFSGRQFSNSRSEMNVSTLELGDSALYLCASSLGAGNLLHFGNGTRLTVT.

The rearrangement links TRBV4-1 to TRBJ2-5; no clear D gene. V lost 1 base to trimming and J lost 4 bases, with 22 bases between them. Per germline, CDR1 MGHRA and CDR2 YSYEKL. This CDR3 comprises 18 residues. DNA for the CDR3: TGCGCCAGCAGCCAAGTCACCCGAGCAGGCGCCCAAGCAGAGACCCAGTACTTC. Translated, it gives CASSQVTRAGAQAETQYF.

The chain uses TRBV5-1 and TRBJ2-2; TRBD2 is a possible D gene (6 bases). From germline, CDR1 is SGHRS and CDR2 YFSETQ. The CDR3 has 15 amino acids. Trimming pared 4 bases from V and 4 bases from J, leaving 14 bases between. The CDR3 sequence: CASSLRGFVTGELFF. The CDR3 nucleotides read TGCGCCAGCAGCCTCCGGGGGTTTGTCACCGGGGAGCTGTTTTTT.

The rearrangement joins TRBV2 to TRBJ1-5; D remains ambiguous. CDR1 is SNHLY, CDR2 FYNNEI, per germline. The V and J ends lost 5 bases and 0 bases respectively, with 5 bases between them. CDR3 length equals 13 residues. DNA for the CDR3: TGTGCCAGCAGTTTGGATAGCAATCAGCCCCAGCATTTT. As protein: CASSLDSNQPQHF.

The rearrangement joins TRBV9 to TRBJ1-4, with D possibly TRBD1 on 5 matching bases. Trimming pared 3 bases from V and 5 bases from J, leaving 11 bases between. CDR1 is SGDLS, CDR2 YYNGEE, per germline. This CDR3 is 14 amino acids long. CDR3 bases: TGTGCCAGCAGCGCCGGGACGATGAATGAAAAACTGTTTTTT. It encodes CASSAGTMNEKLFF.

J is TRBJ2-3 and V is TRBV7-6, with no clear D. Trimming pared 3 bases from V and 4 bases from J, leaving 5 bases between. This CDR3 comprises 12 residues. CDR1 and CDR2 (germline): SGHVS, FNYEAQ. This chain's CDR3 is CASSLNADTQYF. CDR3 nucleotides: TGTGCCAGCAGCTTGAACGCAGATACGCAGTATTTT.

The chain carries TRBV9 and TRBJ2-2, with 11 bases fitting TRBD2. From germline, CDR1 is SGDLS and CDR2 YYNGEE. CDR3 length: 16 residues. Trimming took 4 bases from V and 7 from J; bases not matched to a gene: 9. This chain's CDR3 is CASSTNSGGAGGELFF. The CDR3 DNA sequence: TGTGCCAGCAGCACAAATAGCGGGGGGGCCGGCGGGGAGCTGTTTTTT.

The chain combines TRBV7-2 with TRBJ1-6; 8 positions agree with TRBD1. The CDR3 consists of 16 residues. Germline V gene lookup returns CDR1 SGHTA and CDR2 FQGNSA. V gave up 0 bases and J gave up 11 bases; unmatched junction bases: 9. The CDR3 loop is CASSLAQTGVRPPLHF. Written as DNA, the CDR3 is TGTGCCAGCAGCTTAGCCCAGACAGGGGTGAGGCCACCCCTCCACTTT.

CDR3 sequence (DNA): TGTGCCAGCAGTGTGCAGGGTACTAACTATGGCTACACCTTC. Amino acid sequence: CASSVQGTNYGYTF. V and J are TRBV2 and TRBJ1-2, with D maybe TRBD1 (5 bases). The ends were cut back, 4 bases at V and 0 bases at J, with 9 bases in the middle. The CDR3 consists of 14 residues. Germline V gene lookup returns CDR1 SNHLY and CDR2 FYNNEI.

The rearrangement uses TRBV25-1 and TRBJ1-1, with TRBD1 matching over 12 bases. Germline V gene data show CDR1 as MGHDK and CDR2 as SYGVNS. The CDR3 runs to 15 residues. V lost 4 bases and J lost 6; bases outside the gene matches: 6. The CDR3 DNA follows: TGTGCCAGCAGTGTGACCGGGACAGGGGGCTCTGAAGCTTTCTTT. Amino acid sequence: CASSVTGTGGSEAFF.

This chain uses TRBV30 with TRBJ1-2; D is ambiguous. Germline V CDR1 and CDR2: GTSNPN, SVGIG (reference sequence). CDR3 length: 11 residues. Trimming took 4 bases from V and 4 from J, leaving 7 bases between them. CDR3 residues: CAWISPYGYTF. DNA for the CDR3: TGTGCCTGGATTAGTCCCTATGGCTACACCTTC.

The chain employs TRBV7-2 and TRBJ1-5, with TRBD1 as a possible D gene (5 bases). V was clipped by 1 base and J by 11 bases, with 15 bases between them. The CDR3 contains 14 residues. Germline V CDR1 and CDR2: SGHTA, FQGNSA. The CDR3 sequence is CASSLEGPFRAQHF. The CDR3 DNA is TGTGCCAGCAGCTTAGAGGGACCGTTCAGGGCCCAGCATTTT.